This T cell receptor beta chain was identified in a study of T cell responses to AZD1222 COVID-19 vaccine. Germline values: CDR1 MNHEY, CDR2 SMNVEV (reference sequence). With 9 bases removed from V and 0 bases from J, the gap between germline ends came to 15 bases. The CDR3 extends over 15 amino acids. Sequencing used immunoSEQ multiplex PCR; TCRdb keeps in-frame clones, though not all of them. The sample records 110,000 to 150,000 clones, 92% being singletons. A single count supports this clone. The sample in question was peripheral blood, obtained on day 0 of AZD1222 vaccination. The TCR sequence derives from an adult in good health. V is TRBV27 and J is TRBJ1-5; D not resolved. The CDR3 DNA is TGTGCCAGTGATATCCGGGAGTATAGCAATCAGCCCCAGCATTTT. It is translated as CASDIREYSNQPQHF.